This T cell receptor beta chain was profiled in a study of blood T cell repertoires in COVID-19. Overall study context: Samples representing acute and convalescent COVID-19 were sourced from the United States, Italy and Spain. The cDNA or gDNA used as material had been derived from T cells, B-cell-depleted T cells, or PBMCs.

Followed over time, Seattle patients had been enrolled while infection was active. Under the authors' procedure: Reference gene primer amplification gave estimated nucleated cell counts. The method was immunoSEQ multiplex PCR; TCRdb's version includes in-frame clones alone and lacks a portion of them. V, J and clone size are taken as reported in that table, and D and trimming were inferred from the DNA itself. The sample shows about 170,000 clones, more than 85% of them seen only once. Sequences were obtained from peripheral blood. This receptor was obtained from a man aged 60 to 75 with COVID-19, enrolled during active disease.

CDR3 bases: TGTGCCTGGCTAAGGGGGACTAGCGGGAGGGCCGGCCCCAGCGAGCAGTTCTTC. It encodes CAWLRGTSGRAGPSEQFF. V usage is TRBV30 and J usage is TRBJ2-1; 16 nucleotides agree with TRBD2. The trim removed 5 bases at V and 10 bases at J, leaving 17 bases unmatched. Germline-derived CDR1 and CDR2 are GTSNPN and SVGIG (reference sequence). This CDR3 has 18 amino acids.